This T cell receptor beta chain was retrieved from a study of shared clonotypes between healthy human individuals. Findings and caveats of the study: Naive CD4 clonotypes were shared across several donors at approximately 5.3%.

Germline V lookup: CDR1 GTSNPN, CDR2 SVGIG (reference sequence). This CDR3 comprises 13 residues. The V and J ends lost 0 bases and 5 bases respectively, with 10 bases between them. For this clone: No antigen is known for it. The sample contains more than one DNA sequence encoding this CDR3.

Profiling relied on immunoSEQ multiplex PCR, and the TCRdb table lists in-frame clones only, not all of them. In the table there are around 1,000,000 clones, roughly 80% of which are singletons. V gene TRBV30 combines with J gene TRBJ2-5; tentatively, D is TRBD1 or TRBD2 (6 bases each). The sequenced sample was memory CD4+ T cells from PBMCs. Subset reported: CD45RA-negative fraction. The TCR sequence derives from a man younger than 35 in good health. Some clones in this sample may be carry-over from other donors' samples. In DNA, the CDR3 is TGTGCCTGGAGTGTAGGGGGGTCGGAGACCCAGTACTTC. Its protein product is CAWSVGGSETQYF.